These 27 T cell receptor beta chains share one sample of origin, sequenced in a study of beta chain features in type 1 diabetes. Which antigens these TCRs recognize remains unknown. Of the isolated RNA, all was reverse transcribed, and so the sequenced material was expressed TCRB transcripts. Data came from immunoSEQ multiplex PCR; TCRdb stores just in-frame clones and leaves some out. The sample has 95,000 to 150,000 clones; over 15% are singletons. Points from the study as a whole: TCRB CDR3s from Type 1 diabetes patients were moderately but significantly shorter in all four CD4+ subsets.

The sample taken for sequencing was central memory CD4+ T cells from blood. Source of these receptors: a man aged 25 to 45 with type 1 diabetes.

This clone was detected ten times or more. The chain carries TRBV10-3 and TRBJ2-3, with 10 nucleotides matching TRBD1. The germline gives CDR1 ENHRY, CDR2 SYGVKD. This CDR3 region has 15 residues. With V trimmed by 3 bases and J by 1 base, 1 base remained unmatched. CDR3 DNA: TGTGCCATCAGTGAAGGGACAGGGGGCACAGATACGCAGTATTTT. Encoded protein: CAISEGTGGTDTQYF.

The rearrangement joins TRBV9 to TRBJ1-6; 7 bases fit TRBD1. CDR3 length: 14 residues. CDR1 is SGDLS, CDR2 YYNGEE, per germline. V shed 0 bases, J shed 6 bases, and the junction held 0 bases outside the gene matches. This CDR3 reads CASSVDRGNSPLHF. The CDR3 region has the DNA TGTGCCAGCAGCGTAGACAGGGGTAATTCACCCCTCCACTTT.

The CDR3 sequence is CASSLREKLFF. The DNA of the CDR3 is TGTGCCAGCAGTTTGAGGGAAAAACTGTTTTTT. The rearrangement links TRBV28 to TRBJ1-4, with D uncertain. This CDR3 region has 11 residues. Germline CDR1 and CDR2: MDHEN and SYDVKM. The ends were cut back, 3 bases at V and 8 bases at J, with 4 bases in the middle.

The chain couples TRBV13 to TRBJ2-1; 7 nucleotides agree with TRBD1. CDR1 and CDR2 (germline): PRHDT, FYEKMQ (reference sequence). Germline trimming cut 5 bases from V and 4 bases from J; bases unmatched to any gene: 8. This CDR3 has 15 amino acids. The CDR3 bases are TGTGCCAGCAGCATGAGACAGGGCGGTTACAATGAGCAGTTCTTC. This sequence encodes CASSMRQGGYNEQFF.

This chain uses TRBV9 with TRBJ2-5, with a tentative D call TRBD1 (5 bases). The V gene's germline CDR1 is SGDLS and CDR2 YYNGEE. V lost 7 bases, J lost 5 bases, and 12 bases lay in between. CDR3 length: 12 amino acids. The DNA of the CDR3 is TGTGCCAGCTCTGGGGCTGGGGAGACCCAGTACTTC. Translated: CASSGAGETQYF.

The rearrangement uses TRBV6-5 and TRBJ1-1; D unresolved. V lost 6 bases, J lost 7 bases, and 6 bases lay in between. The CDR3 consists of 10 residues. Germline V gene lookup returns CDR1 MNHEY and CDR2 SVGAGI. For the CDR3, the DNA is TGTGCCAGCAGCCGCGATGAAGCTTTCTTT. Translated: CASSRDEAFF.

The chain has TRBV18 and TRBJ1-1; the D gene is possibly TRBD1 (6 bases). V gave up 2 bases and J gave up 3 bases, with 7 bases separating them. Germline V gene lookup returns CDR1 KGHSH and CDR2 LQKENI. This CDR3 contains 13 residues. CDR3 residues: CASSPSGDTEAFF. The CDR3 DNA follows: TGTGCCAGCTCACCATCAGGGGACACTGAAGCTTTCTTT.

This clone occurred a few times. The CDR3 sequence is CASSEDPGQRNNEQFF. The CDR3 DNA follows: TGTGCCAGCTCCGAAGATCCGGGACAGAGAAACAATGAGCAGTTCTTC. The rearrangement joins TRBV7-2 to TRBJ2-1, with 7 bases fitting TRBD1. The CDR3 is 16 residues long. Germline CDR1 reads SGHTA; CDR2 reads FQGNSA. With V trimmed by 8 bases and J by 5 bases, 15 bases remained unmatched.

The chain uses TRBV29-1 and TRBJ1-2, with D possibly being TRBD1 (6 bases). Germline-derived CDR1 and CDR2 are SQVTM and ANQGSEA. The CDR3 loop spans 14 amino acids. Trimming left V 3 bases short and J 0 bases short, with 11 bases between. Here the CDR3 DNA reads TGCAGCGTTGAGGACAGAAGTACTAACTATGGCTACACCTTC. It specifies CSVEDRSTNYGYTF.

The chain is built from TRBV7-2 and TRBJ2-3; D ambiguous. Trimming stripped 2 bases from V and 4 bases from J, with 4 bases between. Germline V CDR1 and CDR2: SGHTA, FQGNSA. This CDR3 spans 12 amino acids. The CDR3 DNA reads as TGTGCCAGCAGCTTACAGGCAGATACGCAGTATTTT. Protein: CASSLQADTQYF.

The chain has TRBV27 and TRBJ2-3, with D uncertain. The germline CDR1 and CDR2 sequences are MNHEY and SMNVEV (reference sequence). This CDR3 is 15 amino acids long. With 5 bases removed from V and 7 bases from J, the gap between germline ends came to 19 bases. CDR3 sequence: CASSTTLKNPNTQYF. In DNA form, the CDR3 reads TGTGCCAGCAGTACAACTTTGAAGAACCCTAATACGCAGTATTTT.

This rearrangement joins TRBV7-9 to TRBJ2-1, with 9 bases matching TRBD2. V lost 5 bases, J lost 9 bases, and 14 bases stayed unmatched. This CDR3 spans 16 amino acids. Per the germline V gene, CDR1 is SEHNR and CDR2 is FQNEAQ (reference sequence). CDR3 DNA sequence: TGTGCCAGCAGCACTATCCCGGGACTAGCCCCCACTGAGCAGTTCTTC. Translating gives CASSTIPGLAPTEQFF.

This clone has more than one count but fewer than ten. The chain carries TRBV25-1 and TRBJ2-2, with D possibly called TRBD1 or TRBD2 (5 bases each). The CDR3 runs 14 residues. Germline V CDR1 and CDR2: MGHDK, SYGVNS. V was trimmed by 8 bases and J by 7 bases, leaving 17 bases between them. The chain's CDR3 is CASRAPWDGGELFF. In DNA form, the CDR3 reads TGTGCCAGCCGAGCACCCTGGGACGGCGGGGAGCTGTTTTTT.

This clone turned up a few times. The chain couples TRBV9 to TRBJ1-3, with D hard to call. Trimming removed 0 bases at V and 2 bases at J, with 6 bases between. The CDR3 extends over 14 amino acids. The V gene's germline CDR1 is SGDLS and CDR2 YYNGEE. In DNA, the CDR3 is TGTGCCAGCAGCGTAGGGGTAACTGGAAACACCATATATTTT. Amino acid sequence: CASSVGVTGNTIYF.

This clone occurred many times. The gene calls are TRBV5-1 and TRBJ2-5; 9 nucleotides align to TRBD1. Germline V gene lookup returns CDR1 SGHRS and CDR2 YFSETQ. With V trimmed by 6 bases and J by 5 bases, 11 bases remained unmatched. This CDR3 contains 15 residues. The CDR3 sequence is CASNRGTGTAETQYF. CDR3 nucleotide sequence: TGCGCCAGCAACCGCGGGACAGGGACCGCGGAGACCCAGTACTTC. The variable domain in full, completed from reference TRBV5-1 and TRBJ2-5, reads KAGVTQTPRYLIKTRGQQVTLSCSPISGHRSVSWYQQTPGQGLQFLFEYFSETQRNKGNFPGRFSGRQFSNSRSEMNVSTLELGDSALYLCASNRGTGTAETQYFGPGTRLLVL.

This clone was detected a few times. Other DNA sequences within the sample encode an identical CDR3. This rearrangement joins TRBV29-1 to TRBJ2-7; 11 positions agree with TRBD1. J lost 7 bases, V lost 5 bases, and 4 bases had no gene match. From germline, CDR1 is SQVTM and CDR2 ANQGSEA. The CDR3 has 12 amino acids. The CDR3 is CSVRTGGYEQYF. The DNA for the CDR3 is TGCAGCGTTCGGACAGGGGGCTATGAGCAGTACTTC.

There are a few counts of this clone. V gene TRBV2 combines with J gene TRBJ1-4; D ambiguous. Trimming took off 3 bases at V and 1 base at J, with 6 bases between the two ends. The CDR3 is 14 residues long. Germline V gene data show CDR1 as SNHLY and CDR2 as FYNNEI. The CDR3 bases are TGTGCCAGCAGTGACGTGGTAACTAATGAAAAACTGTTTTTT. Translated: CASSDVVTNEKLFF.

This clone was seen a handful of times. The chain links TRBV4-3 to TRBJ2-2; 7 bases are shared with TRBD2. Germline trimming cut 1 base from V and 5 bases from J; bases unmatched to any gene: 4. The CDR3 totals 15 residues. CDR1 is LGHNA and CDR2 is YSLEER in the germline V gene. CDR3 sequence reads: CASSQVTGGTGELFF. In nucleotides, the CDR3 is TGCGCCAGCAGCCAAGTTACCGGGGGGACCGGGGAGCTGTTTTTT.

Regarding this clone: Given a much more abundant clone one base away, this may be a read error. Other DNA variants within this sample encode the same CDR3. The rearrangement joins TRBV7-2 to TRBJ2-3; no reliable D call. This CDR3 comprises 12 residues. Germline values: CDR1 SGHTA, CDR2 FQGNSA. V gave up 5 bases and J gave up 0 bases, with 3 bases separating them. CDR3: CASSRSTDTQYF. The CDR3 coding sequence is TGTGCCAGCAGCCGGAGCACAGATACGCAGTATTTT. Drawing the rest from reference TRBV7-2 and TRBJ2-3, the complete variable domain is GAGVSQSPSNKVTEKGKDVELRCDPISGHTALYWYRQSLGQGLEFLIYFQGNSAPDKSGLPSDRFSAERTGGSVSTLTIQRTQQEDSAVYLCASSRSTDTQYFGPGTRLTVL.

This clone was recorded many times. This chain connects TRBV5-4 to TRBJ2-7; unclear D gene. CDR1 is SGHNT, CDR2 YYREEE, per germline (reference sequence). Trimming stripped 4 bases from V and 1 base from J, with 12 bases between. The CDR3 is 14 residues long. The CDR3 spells CASSPEAESYEQYF. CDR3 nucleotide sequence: TGTGCCAGCAGCCCCGAGGCCGAATCCTACGAGCAGTACTTC.

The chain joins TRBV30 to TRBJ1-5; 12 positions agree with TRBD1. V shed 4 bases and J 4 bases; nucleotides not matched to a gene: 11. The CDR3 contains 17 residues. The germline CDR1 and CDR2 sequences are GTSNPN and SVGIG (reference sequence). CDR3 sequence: CAWTTGTGGLGNQPQHF. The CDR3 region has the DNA TGTGCCTGGACCACCGGGACAGGGGGCCTTGGGAATCAGCCCCAGCATTTT.

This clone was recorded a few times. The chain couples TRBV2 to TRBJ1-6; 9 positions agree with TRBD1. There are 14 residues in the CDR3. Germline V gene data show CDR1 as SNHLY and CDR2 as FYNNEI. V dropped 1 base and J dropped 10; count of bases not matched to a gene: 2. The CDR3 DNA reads TGTGCCAGCAGTGAAGTCACAGGGGGCTCACCCCTCCACTTT. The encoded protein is CASSEVTGGSPLHF.

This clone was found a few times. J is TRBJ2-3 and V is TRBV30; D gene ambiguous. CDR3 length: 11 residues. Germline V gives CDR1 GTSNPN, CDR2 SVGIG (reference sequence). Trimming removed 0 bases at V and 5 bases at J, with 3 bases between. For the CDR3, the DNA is TGTGCCTGGAGTGTACTAGATACGCAGTATTTT. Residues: CAWSVLDTQYF.

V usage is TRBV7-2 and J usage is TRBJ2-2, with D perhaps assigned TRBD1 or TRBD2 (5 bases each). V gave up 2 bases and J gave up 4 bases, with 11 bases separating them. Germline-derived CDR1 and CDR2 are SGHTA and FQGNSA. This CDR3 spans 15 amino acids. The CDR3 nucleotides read TGTGCCAGCAGCTTATGGTCAGGGAGCACCGGGGAGCTGTTTTTT. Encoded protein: CASSLWSGSTGELFF.

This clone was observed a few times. CDR3 region: CASSRDLGPADTQYF. DNA for the CDR3: TGTGCCAGCAGCCGCGACCTCGGTCCGGCAGATACGCAGTATTTT. The chain uses TRBV7-2 and TRBJ2-3; D remains unclear. Trimming removed 5 bases from V and 4 bases from J, with 16 bases in between. The CDR3 runs to 15 residues. Germline CDR1 and CDR2: SGHTA and FQGNSA.

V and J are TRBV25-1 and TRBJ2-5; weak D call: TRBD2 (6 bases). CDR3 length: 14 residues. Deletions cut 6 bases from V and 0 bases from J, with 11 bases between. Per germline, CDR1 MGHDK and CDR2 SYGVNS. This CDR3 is CASSLAGYQETQYF. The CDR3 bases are TGTGCCAGCAGCTTGGCGGGGTACCAAGAGACCCAGTACTTC.

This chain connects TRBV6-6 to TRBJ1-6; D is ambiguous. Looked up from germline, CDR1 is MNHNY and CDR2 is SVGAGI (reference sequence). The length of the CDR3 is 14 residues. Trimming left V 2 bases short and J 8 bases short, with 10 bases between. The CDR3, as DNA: TGTGCCAGCAGTTACGTCCGCAGTGATTCACCCCTCCACTTT. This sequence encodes CASSYVRSDSPLHF.